The sample holds a few counts of the clone carrying this T cell receptor beta chain. The V end was cut by 5 bases, the J end by 5 bases, with 18 bases between. The germline gives CDR1 DFQATT, CDR2 SNEGSKA (reference sequence). The CDR3 contains 14 residues. As the library was built, unique molecular identifiers were attached to individual cDNA molecules. TCRdb re-derived calls from the RACE reads in MiXCR, one entry per CDR3 protein. The sample holds approximately 90,000 distinct CDR3 sequences, approximately 9.9% seen once. As to time point: patch test 2, 6 weeks after DPC sensitization. Treatment in this sample: therapeutic diphenylcyclopropenone sensitization with weekly scalp DPC. The data are from a study of human T cells and chemical hapten exposure.

The V call is TRBV20-1, the J call TRBJ2-5, with a possible D match to TRBD1 (5 bases). Sequencing was performed on whole blood, taken in connection with sensitization to the hapten diphenylcyclopropenone (DPC). This clonotype was obtained from a man aged 35 to 55 with alopecia areata. Some clones in this sample may be carry-over from other donors' samples. CDR3 sequence reads: CSAPRQGVLETQYF. CDR3 nucleotide sequence: TGCAGTGCTCCCCGGCAGGGCGTCCTGGAGACCCAGTACTTC.